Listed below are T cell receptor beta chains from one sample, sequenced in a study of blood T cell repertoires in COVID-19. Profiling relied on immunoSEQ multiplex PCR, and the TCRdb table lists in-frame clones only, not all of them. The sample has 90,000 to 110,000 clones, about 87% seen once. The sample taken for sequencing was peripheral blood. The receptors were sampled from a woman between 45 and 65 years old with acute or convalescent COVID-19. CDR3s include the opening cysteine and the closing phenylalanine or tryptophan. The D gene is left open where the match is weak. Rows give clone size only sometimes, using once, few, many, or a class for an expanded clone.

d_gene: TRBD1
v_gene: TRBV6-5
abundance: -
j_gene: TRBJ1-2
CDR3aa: CASSYNAGGSYGYTF
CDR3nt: TGTGCCAGCAGTTACAACGCAGGGGGAAGCTATGGCTACACCTTC

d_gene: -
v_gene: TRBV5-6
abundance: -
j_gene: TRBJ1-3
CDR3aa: CASSLPSFFSGNTIYF
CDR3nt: TGTGCCAGCAGCTTGCCCTCCTTCTTCTCTGGAAACACCATATATTTT

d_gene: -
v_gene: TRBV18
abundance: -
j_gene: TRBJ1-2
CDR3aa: CASSSPAEGYTF
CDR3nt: TGTGCCAGCTCATCCCCCGCGGAGGGCTACACCTTC

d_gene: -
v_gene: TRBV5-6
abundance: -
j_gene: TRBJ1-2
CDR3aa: CASSTPRRGVGYGYTF
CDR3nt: TGTGCCAGCAGCACTCCCCGGCGGGGTGTGGGCTATGGCTACACCTTC

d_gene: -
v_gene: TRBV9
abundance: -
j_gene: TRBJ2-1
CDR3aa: CASSVQPGSPYNEQFF
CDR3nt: TGTGCCAGCAGCGTACAACCAGGGTCCCCTTACAATGAGCAGTTCTTC

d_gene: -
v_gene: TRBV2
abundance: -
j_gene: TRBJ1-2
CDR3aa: CASSYREGIYGYTF
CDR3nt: TGTGCCAGCAGTTACAGGGAAGGGATATATGGCTACACCTTC

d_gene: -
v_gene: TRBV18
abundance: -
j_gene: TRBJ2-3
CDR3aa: CASSPITGAPDTQYF
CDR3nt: TGTGCCAGCTCACCAATAACAGGAGCGCCAGATACGCAGTATTTT

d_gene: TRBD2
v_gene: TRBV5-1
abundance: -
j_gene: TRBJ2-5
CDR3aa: CASQGLVDETQYF
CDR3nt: TGCGCCAGCCAGGGACTAGTTGACGAGACCCAGTACTTC

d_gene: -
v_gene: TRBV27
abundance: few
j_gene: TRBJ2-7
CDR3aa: CASAAWGRHEQYF
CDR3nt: TGTGCCAGCGCCGCTTGGGGGCGCCACGAGCAGTACTTC

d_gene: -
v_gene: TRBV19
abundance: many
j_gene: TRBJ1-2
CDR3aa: CASTSRDRYGYTF
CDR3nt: TGTGCCAGTACTTCCCGGGATCGTTATGGCTACACCTTC

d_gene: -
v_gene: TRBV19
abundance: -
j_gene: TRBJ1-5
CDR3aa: CASSITPGANNQPQHF
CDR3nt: TGTGCCAGTAGTATAACCCCGGGAGCAAACAATCAGCCCCAGCATTTT

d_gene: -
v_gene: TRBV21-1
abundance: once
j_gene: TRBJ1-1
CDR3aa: CASSKKGLNTEAFF
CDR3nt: TGTGCCAGCAGCAAGAAGGGGTTGAACACTGAAGCTTTCTTT

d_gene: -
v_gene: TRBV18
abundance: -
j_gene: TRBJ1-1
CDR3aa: CASSFESGHPEAFF
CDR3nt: TGTGCCAGCTCATTCGAGAGTGGGCACCCTGAAGCTTTCTTT

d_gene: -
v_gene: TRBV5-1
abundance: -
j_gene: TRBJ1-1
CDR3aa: CASSETGLSVNTEAFF
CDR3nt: TGCGCCAGCAGCGAGACGGGACTCTCGGTGAACACTGAAGCTTTCTTT

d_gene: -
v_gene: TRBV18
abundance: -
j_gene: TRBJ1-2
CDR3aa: CASSPLDSEDYGYTF
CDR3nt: TGTGCCAGCTCACCACTCGACTCGGAGGACTATGGCTACACCTTC

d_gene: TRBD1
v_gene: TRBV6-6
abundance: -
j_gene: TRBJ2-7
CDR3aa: CASSYAWTGPYF
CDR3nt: TGTGCCAGCAGTTACGCCTGGACAGGGCCGTACTTC

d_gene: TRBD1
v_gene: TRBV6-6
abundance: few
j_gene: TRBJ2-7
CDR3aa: CASSYTGTGAYEQYF
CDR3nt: TGTGCCAGCAGTTACACCGGGACAGGGGCCTACGAGCAGTACTTC

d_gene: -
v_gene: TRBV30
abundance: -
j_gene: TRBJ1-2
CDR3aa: CAWSLGQRWSGYTF
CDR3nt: TGTGCCTGGAGCCTTGGACAGAGGTGGAGTGGCTACACCTTC

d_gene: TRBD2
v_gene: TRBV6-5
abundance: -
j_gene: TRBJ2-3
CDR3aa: CASSWSGGTDTQYF
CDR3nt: TGTGCCAGCAGCTGGAGCGGGGGCACAGATACGCAGTATTTT

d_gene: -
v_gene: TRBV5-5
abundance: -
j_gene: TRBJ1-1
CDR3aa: CASSAQGYTEAFF
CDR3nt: TGTGCCAGCAGCGCACAGGGATACACTGAAGCTTTCTTT

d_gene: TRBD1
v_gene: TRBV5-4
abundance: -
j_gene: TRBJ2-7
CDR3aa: CASSLPGQVYGGQYF
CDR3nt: TGTGCCAGCAGCCTGCCGGGACAGGTCTACGGGGGGCAGTACTTC

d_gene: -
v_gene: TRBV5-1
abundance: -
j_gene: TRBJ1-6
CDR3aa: CASSLDGGISSPLHF
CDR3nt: TGCGCCAGCAGCTTGGATGGAGGGATTAGCTCACCCCTCCACTTT

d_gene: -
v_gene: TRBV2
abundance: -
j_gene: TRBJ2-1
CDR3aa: CASSEGGSYNEQFF
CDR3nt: TGTGCCAGCAGTGAGGGGGGTAGCTACAATGAGCAGTTCTTC

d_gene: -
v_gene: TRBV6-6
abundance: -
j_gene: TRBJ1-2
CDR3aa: CASSTQGYVTNYGYTF
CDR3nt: TGTGCCAGCAGTACACAGGGATATGTAACTAACTATGGCTACACCTTC

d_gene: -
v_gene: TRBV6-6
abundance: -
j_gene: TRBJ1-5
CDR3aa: CASGGAYSGQPQHF
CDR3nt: TGTGCCAGCGGGGGGGCCTATTCGGGCCAGCCCCAGCATTTT

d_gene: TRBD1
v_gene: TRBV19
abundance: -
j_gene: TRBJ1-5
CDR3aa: CASSMGQGSNQPQHF
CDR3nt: TGTGCCAGTAGTATGGGACAGGGCAGCAATCAGCCCCAGCATTTT

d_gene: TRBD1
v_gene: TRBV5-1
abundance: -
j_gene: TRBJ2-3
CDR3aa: CASSRTGRGTDTQYF
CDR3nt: TGCGCCAGCAGCCGGACAGGGCGCGGCACAGATACGCAGTATTTT

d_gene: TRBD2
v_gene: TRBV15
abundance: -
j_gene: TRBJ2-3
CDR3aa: CATIWDYGDTQYF
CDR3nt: TGTGCCACCATATGGGACTACGGGGATACGCAGTATTTT

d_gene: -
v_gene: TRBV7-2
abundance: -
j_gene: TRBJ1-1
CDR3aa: CASSPHAGYTEAFF
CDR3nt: TGTGCCAGCAGCCCCCATGCAGGGTACACTGAAGCTTTCTTT

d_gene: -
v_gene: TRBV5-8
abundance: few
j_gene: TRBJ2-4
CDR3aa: CASSPTPRRAKNIQYF
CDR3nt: TGTGCCAGCAGCCCGACCCCTCGGAGGGCCAAAAACATTCAGTACTTC

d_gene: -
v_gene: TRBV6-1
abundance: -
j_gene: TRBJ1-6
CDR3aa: CASSEPPSGTHNSPLHF
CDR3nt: TGTGCCAGCAGTGAACCCCCATCCGGGACACATAATTCACCCCTCCACTTT

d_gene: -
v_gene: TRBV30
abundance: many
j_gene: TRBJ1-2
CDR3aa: CAWSSTVLGYTF
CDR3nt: TGTGCCTGGAGCTCCACAGTCTTGGGCTACACCTTC

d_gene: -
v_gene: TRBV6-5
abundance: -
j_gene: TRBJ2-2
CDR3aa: CASSSGRTGELFF
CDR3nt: TGTGCCAGCAGTTCCGGTCGCACCGGGGAGCTGTTTTTT

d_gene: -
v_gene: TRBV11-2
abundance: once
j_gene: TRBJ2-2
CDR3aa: CASSLTGPTGELFF
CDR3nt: TGTGCCAGCAGCTTGACAGGTCCGACCGGGGAGCTGTTTTTT

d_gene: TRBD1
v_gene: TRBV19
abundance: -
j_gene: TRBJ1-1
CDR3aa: CASRRGQGNTEAFF
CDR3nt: TGTGCCAGTAGGAGGGGACAGGGGAACACTGAAGCTTTCTTT

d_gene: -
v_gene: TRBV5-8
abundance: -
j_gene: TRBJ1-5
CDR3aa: CASSNTQGNQPQHF
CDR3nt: TGTGCCAGCAGCAATACGCAGGGGAATCAGCCCCAGCATTTT

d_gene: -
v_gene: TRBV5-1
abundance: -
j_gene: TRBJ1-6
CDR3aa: CASSLEYSRGNSPLHF
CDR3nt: TGCGCCAGCAGCTTGGAGTACAGTCGGGGTAATTCACCCCTCCACTTT

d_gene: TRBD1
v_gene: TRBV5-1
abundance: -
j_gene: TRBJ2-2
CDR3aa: CASKPGQGSAGELFF
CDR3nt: TGCGCCAGCAAACCGGGACAGGGATCTGCCGGGGAGCTGTTTTTT